The 9 T cell receptor beta chains given below trace back to one sample, sequenced in a study of T cell responses to AZD1222 COVID-19 vaccine. Produced via immunoSEQ multiplex PCR; TCRdb's table is partial and in-frame only. Among 75,000 to 100,000 clones listed, 70% to 90% were seen once. The material was peripheral blood, obtained on day 0 of AZD1222 vaccination. These receptors came from an adult in good health.

The chain couples TRBV2 to TRBJ2-5; the match to TRBD2 covers 12 bases. This CDR3 is built from 17 residues. Losses at the gene ends were 5 bases for V and 7 bases for J; bases not matched to a gene: 14. The germline gives CDR1 SNHLY, CDR2 FYNNEI. The CDR3: CASSPTSGGTRVGTQYF. For the CDR3, the DNA is TGTGCCAGCAGTCCTACTAGCGGGGGGACTCGCGTCGGGACCCAGTACTTC.

V gene TRBV19 combines with J gene TRBJ1-5; D is perhaps TRBD1 (5 bases). Germline CDR1 reads LNHDA; CDR2 reads SQIVND (reference sequence). Trimming removed 7 bases from V and 2 bases from J, with 9 bases in between. The CDR3 extends over 13 amino acids. This CDR3 is CASKAGGNQPQHF. CDR3 nucleotides: TGTGCCAGTAAGGCGGGGGGCAATCAGCCCCAGCATTTT. The full variable domain, with the rest looked up from reference TRBV19 and TRBJ1-5, is DGGITQSPKYLFRKEGQNVTLSCEQNLNHDAMYWYRQDPGQGLRLIYYSQIVNDFQKGDIAEGYSVSREKKESFPLTVTSAQKNPTAFYLCASKAGGNQPQHFGDGTRLSIL.

This sequence joins TRBV19 and TRBJ1-4; D call uncertain. The germline gives CDR1 LNHDA, CDR2 SQIVND (reference sequence). This CDR3 has 13 residues. Between the trimmed V and J ends, which lost 3 bases and 8 bases, there was a span of 10 bases. The CDR3 DNA reads as TGTGCCAGTAGTATGGGCTGGAAGGAAAAACTGTTTTTT. Its translation is CASSMGWKEKLFF.

The rearrangement joins TRBV2 to TRBJ2-1, with D tentatively TRBD2 (6 bases). The germline V gene has CDR1 SNHLY and CDR2 FYNNEI. Trimming took off 8 bases at V and 2 bases at J, with 16 bases between the two ends. CDR3 length: 15 residues. CDR3 protein: CASSPWGGTYNEQFF. In DNA, the CDR3 is TGTGCCAGCTCCCCGTGGGGCGGGACCTACAATGAGCAGTTCTTC.

The chain has TRBV13 and TRBJ1-2, with 8 bases lining up with TRBD1. Germline V gene lookup returns CDR1 PRHDT and CDR2 FYEKMQ (reference sequence). J lost 7 bases, V lost 4 bases, and 11 bases had no gene match. The CDR3 runs 15 residues. The CDR3 DNA sequence: TGTGCCAGCAGCTCAATGCAGGGGGCGCGTGCTGGCTACACCTTC. Translated: CASSSMQGARAGYTF.

A few counts support this clone. The chain is built from TRBV5-1 and TRBJ1-6; no definite D call. Trimming cost V 4 bases and J 9 bases, with 17 bases left between them. Germline V gives CDR1 SGHRS, CDR2 YFSETQ. The CDR3 extends over 15 amino acids. CDR3 nucleotide sequence: TGCGCCAGCAGCCTCTCCGACACAAACACTTCACCCCTCCACTTT. Amino acid sequence: CASSLSDTNTSPLHF.

The CDR3: CASSTQGAYTDTQYF. The DNA of the CDR3 is TGTGCCAGTAGTACCCAGGGGGCCTACACAGATACGCAGTATTTT. The chain carries TRBV19 and TRBJ2-3; TRBD1 aligns across 8 bases. V lost 4 bases and J lost 2; bases outside the gene matches: 5. CDR3 size: 15 residues. Germline V gene lookup returns CDR1 LNHDA and CDR2 SQIVND (reference sequence).

V and J are TRBV7-2 and TRBJ2-7, with D perhaps matching TRBD1 (8 bases). The V end was cut by 5 bases, the J end by 2 bases, with 13 bases between. The CDR3 loop spans 14 amino acids. Looked up from germline, CDR1 is SGHTA and CDR2 is FQGNSA. The CDR3 is CASSKQGGTYEQYF. In nucleotides, the CDR3 is TGTGCCAGCAGCAAACAGGGGGGGACCTACGAGCAGTACTTC.

This clone was seen just once. CDR3 region: CASSYQGARRGYTF. The CDR3 coding sequence is TGTGCCAGTAGCTATCAGGGAGCAAGGAGGGGCTACACCTTC. The chain combines TRBV19 with TRBJ1-2; possibly TRBD1 for D (5 bases). Trimming took 6 bases from V and 8 from J, leaving 19 bases between them. The CDR3 has 14 residues. The germline V gene encodes CDR1 LNHDA and CDR2 SQIVND (reference sequence).